This section outlines one T cell receptor (beta chain) sequence together with its context. The sample comes from a study of cytomegalovirus exposure and HLA in healthy donors. PCR involved 60 Vbeta and 13 Jbeta primers. The table came from immunoSEQ multiplex PCR; TCRdb's copy has only in-frame clones and leaves some out. The data contain about 200,000 clones, about an eighth of them seen just once; the ten biggest clones take up approximately 8.3%. J lost 4 bases, V lost 4 bases, and 4 bases had no gene match. The CDR3 runs to 15 residues. Germline CDR1 and CDR2: LGHNA and YSLEER. This sequence joins TRBV4-3 and TRBJ2-3; 11 nucleotides match TRBD2. The clonotype originates from a man in his fifties or sixties in good health and CMV-seropositive. Specimen: PBMCs. For the CDR3, the DNA is TGCGCCAGCAGCCCCACTAGCGGGGGACCAGATACGCAGTATTTT. It is translated as CASSPTSGGPDTQYF.